Listed here are 19 T cell receptor beta chains from one sample, sequenced in a study of T cells in Graves' hyperthyroidism and ophthalmopathy (dated by TCRdb to about 2019). Library prep was done by multiplex PCR. Sequencing relied on an Illumina HiSeq 2000. TCR beta CDR3 regions were amplified from RNA transcripts. For the first round of RT-PCR on the TCR CDR3, the HTBI primer set was used together with the Qiagen OneStep RT-PCR kit. TCRdb ran its own pipeline on the public reads, namely fastp trimming at Q25 and MiXCR clone calling, and kept in-frame beta chains. Rows merge per CDR3 protein into single entries with the most common DNA and genes. Present in this sample are about 350,000 distinct CDR3 sequences, 19% of which were seen just once. About 3.7% of the sample goes to the ten largest clones. Material for sequencing was blood. Receptor source: a young woman with Graves' hyperthyroidism.

This clonotype was seen only a few times. V usage is TRBV4-2 and J usage is TRBJ2-3; 11 positions agree with TRBD2. Germline loops: CDR1 LGHNA, CDR2 YNFKEQ. This CDR3 has 19 amino acids. With V trimmed by 4 bases and J by 0 bases, 12 bases remained unmatched. The CDR3 nucleotides read TGTGCCAGCAGCCTACGAGCCCTACTAGCGGGGGAAAGCACAGATACGCAGTATTTT. Protein sequence: CASSLRALLAGESTDTQYF.

This clonotype was seen many times. The chain uses TRBV11-1 and TRBJ1-2; 10 bases line up with TRBD1. V trimming: 4 bases; J trimming: 4 bases; junction bases outside the gene matches: 9. This CDR3 is 16 amino acids long. CDR1 is SGHAT and CDR2 is FQDESV in the germline V gene (reference sequence). CDR3 DNA: TGTGCCAGCAGCTCACGGGACAGGGGTCAGACCTATGGCTACACCTTC. Protein sequence: CASSSRDRGQTYGYTF.

The chain links TRBV18 to TRBJ2-7, with D unclear. There are 14 residues in the CDR3. V lost 3 bases, J lost 1 base, and 10 bases lay in between. CDR1 is KGHSH and CDR2 is LQKENI in the germline V gene. The CDR3 region is CASSPTDDSYEQYF. The DNA of the CDR3 is TGTGCCAGCTCACCGACGGATGATTCCTACGAGCAGTACTTC.

This clonotype was recorded many times. This CDR3 reads CAWSVLLNTEAFF. The CDR3 DNA is TGTGCCTGGAGTGTACTACTGAACACTGAAGCTTTCTTT. The chain couples TRBV30 to TRBJ1-1; D unresolved. CDR1 and CDR2 from the germline V gene are GTSNPN and SVGIG (reference sequence). The V and J ends lost 0 bases and 0 bases respectively, with 5 bases between them. The CDR3 length is 13 residues.

Remarks on this clonotype: A much larger clone lies one base from this, so it may be a read error. The rearrangement links TRBV12-3 or TRBV12-4 to TRBJ2-5; TRBD2 matches at 7 bases. The V segment lost 5 bases and the J segment 5 bases; nucleotides outside the gene matches: 11. CDR3 size: 15 residues. CDR3 nucleotides: TGTGCCAGCAGTGAAGAGGCGGGACTAAGGGAGACCCAGTACTTC. As protein: CASSEEAGLRETQYF.

This clonotype was detected ten times or more. The V and J genes are TRBV15 and TRBJ1-1; perhaps TRBD1 as D (6 bases). Germline values: CDR1 LNHNV, CDR2 YYDKDF (reference sequence). This CDR3 is built from 16 residues. Trimming took off 5 bases at V and 0 bases at J, with 16 bases between the two ends. Here the CDR3 DNA reads TGTGCCACCAGCGGACCGGATAGGGGGATGAACACTGAAGCTTTCTTT. This translates into CATSGPDRGMNTEAFF.

This clonotype was seen repeatedly, ten times or more. The rearrangement links TRBV3-1 to TRBJ2-5; TRBD2 aligns across 7 bases. Unmatched junction bases numbered 5, after V lost 4 bases and J lost 3 bases. The CDR3 spans 14 residues. CDR1 and CDR2 from the germline V gene are LGHDT and YNNKEL (reference sequence). CDR3 sequence reads: CASSLTSEKETQYF. As DNA, the CDR3 is TGTGCCAGCAGCCTAACTAGCGAAAAAGAGACCCAGTACTTC.

This clonotype occurred many times. V gene TRBV6-1 combines with J gene TRBJ2-2; TRBD2 matches at 7 bases. Germline CDR1 is MNHNS and CDR2 is SASEGT. CDR3 length: 16 residues. With V trimmed by 1 base and J by 3 bases, 5 bases remained unmatched. The CDR3 here is CASSEVSAGDTGELFF. The CDR3, as DNA: TGTGCCAGCAGTGAAGTCAGTGCGGGGGACACCGGGGAGCTGTTTTTT.

Many counts were recorded for this clonotype. The rearrangement uses TRBV29-1 and TRBJ1-2; tentatively, D is TRBD1 (5 bases). This CDR3 has 12 amino acids. CDR1 is SQVTM, CDR2 ANQGSEA, per germline. The V end lost 7 bases, the J end lost 8 bases, and 17 bases lay between the germline ends. In nucleotides, the CDR3 is TGCAGCGCCGCTCGCCAGGGTGGGGGCTACACCTTC. This sequence encodes CSAARQGGGYTF.

This clonotype has more than one count but fewer than ten. The chain uses TRBV11-1 and TRBJ2-2; 8 bases are shared with TRBD1. The CDR3 contains 17 residues. V lost 5 bases to trimming and J lost 3 bases; unmatched junction nucleotides: 11. CDR1 and CDR2 from the germline V gene are SGHAT and FQDESV (reference sequence). CDR3 nucleotides: TGTGCCAGCAGCCGGGACAGGCTAGGGGATGACACCGGGGAGCTGTTTTTT. Translation: CASSRDRLGDDTGELFF.

This clonotype was found a few times. An end of the junction differs from the germline gene, which may be a read error. The V and J genes are TRBV5-1 and TRBJ1-1; D not certain. Germline CDR1 and CDR2: SGHRS and YFSETQ. The CDR3 sequence is 15 residues long. CDR3 residues: CASSLGVIMNSEAFF. CDR3 coding DNA: TGCGCCAGCAGCTTGGGAGTGATCATGAACTCTGAAGCTTTCTTT. Based on the CDR3 plus reference TRBV5-1 and TRBJ1-1, the full variable domain is KAGVTQTPRYLIKTRGQQVTLSCSPISGHRSVSWYQQTPGQGLQFLFEYFSETQRNKGNFPGRFSGRQFSNSRSEMNVSTLELGDSALYLCASSLGVIMNSEAFFGQGTRLTVV.

This clonotype was observed many times. The rearrangement uses TRBV28 and TRBJ1-1; no firm D call. This CDR3 spans 13 amino acids. V lost 4 bases and J 6 bases, leaving 12 bases between the germline ends. Germline CDR1 MDHEN, CDR2 SYDVKM. This CDR3 reads CASSYPNPPEAFF. CDR3 DNA: TGTGCCAGCAGTTACCCCAACCCCCCTGAAGCTTTCTTT.

Ten or more counts support this clonotype. The chain couples TRBV11-2 to TRBJ2-7; D remains ambiguous. Trimming took off 3 bases at V and 6 bases at J, with 9 bases between the two ends. This CDR3 comprises 12 residues. Germline-derived CDR1 and CDR2 are SGHAT and FQNNGV. CDR3: CASSFVRTEQYF. For the CDR3, the DNA is TGTGCCAGCAGCTTTGTTCGTACCGAGCAGTACTTC.

This clonotype was detected ten times or more. The chain joins TRBV13 to TRBJ2-7; D is uncertain. The CDR3 length is 16 residues. Germline V gene sequence: CDR1 PRHDT, CDR2 FYEKMQ (reference sequence). V lost 5 bases, J lost 0 bases, and 17 bases lay in between. CDR3 bases: TGTGCCAGCAGCCAGCAGAGTAGCAGTCTCTCCTACGAGCAGTACTTC. It codes for CASSQQSSSLSYEQYF.

This clonotype showed up many times. The chain employs TRBV7-9 and TRBJ1-6; 8 nucleotides line up with TRBD1. The V gene's germline CDR1 is SEHNR and CDR2 FQNEAQ (reference sequence). V lost 5 bases to trimming and J lost 10 bases; unmatched junction nucleotides: 7. The CDR3 has 14 amino acids. The CDR3 loop is CASSLGQGQSPLHF. The CDR3 DNA is TGTGCCAGCAGCCTAGGACAGGGTCAGTCACCCCTCCACTTT.

This clonotype was counted many times. The V call is TRBV2, the J call TRBJ2-7; the D is unclear. CDR3 size: 13 residues. Deletions cut 0 bases from V and 9 bases from J, with 12 bases between. CDR1 and CDR2 from the germline V gene are SNHLY and FYNNEI. In DNA form, the CDR3 reads TGTGCCAGCAGTGAAGCGCAGTCCGGCGGGCAGTACTTC. Translating gives CASSEAQSGGQYF.

This clonotype was observed many times. The chain carries TRBV4-1 and TRBJ1-1, with 7 bases fitting TRBD1. The junction had 6 bases not matched to a gene; V was cut back by 4 bases and J by 1 base. The CDR3 loop spans 15 amino acids. Germline CDR1 MGHRA, CDR2 YSYEKL. CDR3 residues: CASSLERTGNTEAFF. The CDR3, as DNA: TGCGCCAGCAGCCTCGAAAGGACAGGGAACACTGAAGCTTTCTTT.

Many counts were recorded for this clonotype. J is TRBJ1-5 and V is TRBV3-1, with 9 bases that match TRBD1. V shed 8 bases and J 2 bases; nucleotides not matched to a gene: 7. Germline assignment: CDR1 LGHDT and CDR2 YNNKEL (reference sequence). The CDR3 consists of 15 residues. The CDR3 reads CASGGTGSGNQPQHF. The CDR3 DNA reads TGTGCCAGCGGGGGGACAGGGTCGGGCAATCAGCCCCAGCATTTT.

V is TRBV4-3 and J is TRBJ2-5; D gene uncertain. Germline CDR1 LGHNA, CDR2 YSLEER. CDR3 length: 17 residues. Trimming cost V 1 base and J 0 bases, with 15 bases left between them. CDR3: CASSQVSRQGYQETQYF. CDR3 bases: TGCGCCAGCAGCCAAGTGAGCAGGCAAGGATACCAAGAGACCCAGTACTTC.